Listed below are T cell receptor beta chains from one sample, sequenced in a study of cytomegalovirus exposure and HLA in healthy donors. Using immunoSEQ multiplex PCR, the repertoire was profiled, and TCRdb retains in-frame clones only, with some absent. This table holds 150,000 to 200,000 clones, roughly 78% found once. Specimen: PBMCs. These TCRs come from a woman in her twenties or thirties in good health and CMV-seropositive. Each CDR3 is given with its conserved first and last residue. Each record gives: J gene, V gene, clone size, CDR3 protein. Clone size, where shown, is once, few, many, or a class for clones that have expanded.

>TRBJ1-1|TRBV5-6|once
CASSLVPGMNTEAFF
>TRBJ2-7|TRBV7-2|few
CASSTQPAGEQYF
>TRBJ1-5|TRBV7-6|-
CASSLALRGEYNQPQHF
>TRBJ1-5|TRBV4-1|-
CASSLQGAGNQPQHF
>TRBJ1-1|TRBV7-2|-
CASSLSGYTEAFF
>TRBJ2-2|TRBV11-2|few
CASTLAGGYTGELFF
>TRBJ2-5|TRBV10-3|-
CAIQAGTGGPETQYF
>TRBJ2-6|TRBV6-1|-
CASMVLHSGANVLTF
>TRBJ2-1|TRBV7-8|-
CASSRLGFYNEQFF
>TRBJ2-7|TRBV5-1|-
CASSLLREFEQYF
>TRBJ2-5|TRBV5-6|-
CASSLAQPSETQYF
>TRBJ1-2|TRBV9|few
CASSVGQGTDYGYTF
>TRBJ2-7|TRBV7-9|-
CASSLVEAGSEQYF
>TRBJ1-2|TRBV29-1|-
CSVTGGAGGHYTF
>TRBJ2-1|TRBV4-1|once
CASSLPGGPVDEQFF
>TRBJ2-1|TRBV6-5|few
CASTRTGDSEQFF
>TRBJ2-2|TRBV7-9|-
CASSSTGTGELFF
>TRBJ2-3|TRBV29-1|-
CSVELSPGTDTQYF
>TRBJ2-1|TRBV2|-
CASSEFRRPDEQFF
>TRBJ1-4|TRBV7-8|-
CASTVAGRATNEKLFF
>TRBJ2-3|TRBV27|-
CASSPRLAVDTDTQYF
>TRBJ2-5|TRBV29-1|-
CSTRAGLAAETQYF
>TRBJ2-3|TRBV27|-
CASRDRGADTQYF
>TRBJ1-3|TRBV9|-
CASSVGTGGALGNTIYF
>TRBJ1-2|TRBV27|-
CASSPVGDRRNYGYTF
>TRBJ2-1|TRBV5-1|-
CASSLFLGGNEQFF
>TRBJ2-7|TRBV4-2|-
CASSQEATRGSYEQYF